This T cell receptor beta chain was sequenced for a study of T cell repertoires in cytomegalovirus infection (dated by TCRdb to about 2019). With respect to the entire study: Peptide stimulations targeted recently identified HLA-C-restricted CMV epitopes, whose presentation resists viral immunomodulation, together with well-studied HLA-B-restricted epitopes. Donor HLA type was relevant to the analysis, because carriage of CMV infection together with the matching HLA type was indicated by public TCR beta signatures.

The treatment or condition label here, explained by the study, means: in vitro stimulation with specific CMV peptide epitopes to enrich CMV-specific T cells. Sequencing was carried out with an Illumina HiSeq 1500. TCRdb reworked the public reads: Q25 trimming with fastp, MiXCR clone assembly, productive beta chains retained. Each entry is one CDR3 protein sequence, shown with its most common DNA and genes. This sample has more than 300,000 distinct CDR3 sequences in its table, and approximately 30% of those were observed once. Roughly 12% of the sample comes from the top ten. Concerning this clonotype itself: The antigen it recognizes is unknown. Nothing much larger sits one base from this clone, and base qualities are not available.

Points the paper makes about the study in general: In the ex vivo response, HLA-C-restricted CMV-specific TCR beta clonotypes were dominant, and in two of eight donors the single most frequent clonotype came from this HLA-C-restricted group. In both this cohort and an independent roughly 330-donor cohort, the cumulative frequency of public TCR beta family members distinguished carriers of CMV infection plus the relevant HLA type.

The clonotype was recovered from a human donor in good health (CMV status not recorded). Some clones in this sample may be carry-over from other donors' samples. The specimen was cultured PBMCs, collected from culture after CMV antigen stimulation.

CDR3 protein: CASRLGQGAQDYGYTF. DNA sequence: TGTGCCAGTCGCTTAGGACAGGGGGCGCAGGACTATGGCTACACCTTC. The sequence joins TRBV19 to TRBJ1-2; 11 junctional bases match TRBD1. Via the germline V gene (reference sequence), CDR1 is LNHDA and CDR2 SQIVND. For this chain, trimming is 8 bases at the V end and 3 bases at the J end, and the number of junction bases without a gene match is 11. The cysteine opens and the phenylalanine closes a CDR3 of 16 amino acids. The kept DNA is CDR3 alone, 48 bases in frame from the first base.